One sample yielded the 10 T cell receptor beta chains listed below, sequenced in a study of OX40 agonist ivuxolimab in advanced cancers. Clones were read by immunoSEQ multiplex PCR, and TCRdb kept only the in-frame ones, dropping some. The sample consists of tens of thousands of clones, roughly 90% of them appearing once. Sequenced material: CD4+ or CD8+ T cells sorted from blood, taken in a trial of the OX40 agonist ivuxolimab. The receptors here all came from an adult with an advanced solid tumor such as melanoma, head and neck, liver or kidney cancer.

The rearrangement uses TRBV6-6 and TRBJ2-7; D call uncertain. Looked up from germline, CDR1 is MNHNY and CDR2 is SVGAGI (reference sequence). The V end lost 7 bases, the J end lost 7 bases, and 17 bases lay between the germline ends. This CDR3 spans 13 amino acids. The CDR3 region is CASTLTGVGEQYF. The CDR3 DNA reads TGTGCCAGCACCTTGACTGGGGTGGGGGAGCAGTACTTC.

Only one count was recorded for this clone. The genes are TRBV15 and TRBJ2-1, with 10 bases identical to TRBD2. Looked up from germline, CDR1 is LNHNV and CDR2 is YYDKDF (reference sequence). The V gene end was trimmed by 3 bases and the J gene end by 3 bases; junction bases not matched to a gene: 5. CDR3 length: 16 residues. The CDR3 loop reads CATSSLGLAVYNEQFF. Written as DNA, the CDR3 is TGTGCCACCAGCAGCCTAGGACTAGCGGTCTACAATGAGCAGTTCTTC.

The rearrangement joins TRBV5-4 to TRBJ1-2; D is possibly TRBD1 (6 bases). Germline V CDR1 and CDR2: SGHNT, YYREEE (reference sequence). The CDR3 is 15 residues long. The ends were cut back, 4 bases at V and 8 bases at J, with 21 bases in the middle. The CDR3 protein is CASSVDAGTTGGYTF. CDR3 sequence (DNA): TGTGCCAGCAGCGTGGACGCCGGGACAACGGGCGGCTACACCTTC.

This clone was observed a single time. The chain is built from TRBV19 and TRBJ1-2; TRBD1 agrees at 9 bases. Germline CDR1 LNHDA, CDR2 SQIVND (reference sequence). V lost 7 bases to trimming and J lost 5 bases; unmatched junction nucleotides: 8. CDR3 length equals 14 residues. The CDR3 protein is CASIRLGQGYGYTF. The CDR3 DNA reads TGTGCCAGTATACGGCTGGGACAGGGATATGGCTACACCTTC.

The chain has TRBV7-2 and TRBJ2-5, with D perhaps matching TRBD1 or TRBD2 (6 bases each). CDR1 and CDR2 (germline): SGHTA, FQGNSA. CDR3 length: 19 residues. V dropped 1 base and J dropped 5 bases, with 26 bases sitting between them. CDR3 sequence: CASSLVRRGLPSFSETQYF. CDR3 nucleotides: TGTGCCAGCAGCTTAGTTCGCAGGGGACTCCCCTCCTTTAGTGAGACCCAGTACTTC.

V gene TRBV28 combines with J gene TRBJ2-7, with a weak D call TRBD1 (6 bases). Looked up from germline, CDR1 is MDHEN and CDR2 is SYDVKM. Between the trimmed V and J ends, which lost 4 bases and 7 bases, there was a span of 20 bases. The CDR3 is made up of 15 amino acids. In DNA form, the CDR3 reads TGTGCCAGCAGTTCCCCCGGACAGTCTCTACGGGAGCAGTACTTC. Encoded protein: CASSSPGQSLREQYF.

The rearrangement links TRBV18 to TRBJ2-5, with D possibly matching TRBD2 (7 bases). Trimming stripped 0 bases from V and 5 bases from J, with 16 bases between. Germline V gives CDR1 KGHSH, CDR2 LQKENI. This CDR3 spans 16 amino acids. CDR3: CASSPPGAGAGETQYF. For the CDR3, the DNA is TGTGCCAGCTCACCACCGGGGGCCGGAGCGGGGGAGACCCAGTACTTC.

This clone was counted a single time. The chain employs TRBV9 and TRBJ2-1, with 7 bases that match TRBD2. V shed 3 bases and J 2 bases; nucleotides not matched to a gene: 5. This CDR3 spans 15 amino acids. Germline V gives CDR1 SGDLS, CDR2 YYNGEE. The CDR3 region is CASSAWRGTYNEQFF. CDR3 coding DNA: TGTGCCAGCAGCGCCTGGCGGGGGACCTACAATGAGCAGTTCTTC.

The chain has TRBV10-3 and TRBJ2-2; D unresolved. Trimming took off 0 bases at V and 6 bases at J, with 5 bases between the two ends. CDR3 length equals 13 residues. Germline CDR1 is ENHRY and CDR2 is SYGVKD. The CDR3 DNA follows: TGTGCCATCAGTGAGTCGTGGGCCGGGGAGCTGTTTTTT. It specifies CAISESWAGELFF.

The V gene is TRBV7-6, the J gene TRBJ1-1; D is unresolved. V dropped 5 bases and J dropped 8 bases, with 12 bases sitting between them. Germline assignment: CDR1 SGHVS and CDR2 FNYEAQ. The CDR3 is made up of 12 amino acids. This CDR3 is CASSQRTGEAFF. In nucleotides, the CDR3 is TGTGCCAGCAGCCAACGGACGGGAGAAGCTTTCTTT. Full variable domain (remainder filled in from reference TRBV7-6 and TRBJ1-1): GAGVSQSPRYKVTKRGQDVALRCDPISGHVSLYWYRQALGQGPEFLTYFNYEAQQDKSGLPNDRFSAERPEGSISTLTIQRTEQRDSAMYRCASSQRTGEAFFGQGTRLTVV.